The 18 T cell receptor beta chains in this list originate from one sample, sequenced in a study of PD-L1 blockade in urothelial cancer. The assay was immunoSEQ multiplex PCR, and TCRdb's table has in-frame clones only and misses some. The sample includes some 25,000 clones, about 88% seen only once; the top ten take under 40%. This sample comprised PBMCs, obtained around atezolizumab (anti-PD-L1) treatment. Every receptor here comes from a man in his 60s with urothelial cancer.

This chain uses TRBV13 with TRBJ1-6; the match to TRBD1 covers 8 bases. In germline, CDR1 is PRHDT, CDR2 FYEKMQ (reference sequence). Trimming took 0 bases from V and 6 from J; bases not matched to a gene: 4. The CDR3 is 16 residues long. CDR3 nucleotide sequence: TGTGCCAGCAGCTTAGGACAGGGGGAAAGTAATTCACCCCTCCACTTT. It translates to CASSLGQGESNSPLHF.

The chain links TRBV18 to TRBJ1-2; TRBD1 might be the D (6 bases). Germline lookup yields CDR1 KGHSH and CDR2 LQKENI. The CDR3 is made up of 14 amino acids. Trimming took off 1 base at V and 6 bases at J, with 12 bases between the two ends. CDR3 in amino acids: CASSPRQDRNGYTF. CDR3 nucleotides: TGTGCCAGCTCACCACGTCAGGACAGAAATGGCTACACCTTC.

The rearrangement uses TRBV6-5 and TRBJ2-7; 9 bases match TRBD1. Germline V gives CDR1 MNHEY, CDR2 SVGAGI. V lost 11 bases to trimming and J lost 2 bases; unmatched junction nucleotides: 4. The CDR3 spans 12 residues. The CDR3 sequence is CAAGTGTYEQYF. The CDR3 DNA is TGTGCCGCCGGGACAGGGACCTACGAGCAGTACTTC.

The chain employs TRBV5-1 and TRBJ2-7; tentatively, D is TRBD2 (5 bases). The germline gives CDR1 SGHRS, CDR2 YFSETQ. V lost 1 base and J lost 5, with 16 bases in between. The CDR3 sequence is 15 residues long. This chain's CDR3 is CASSLRAGPPHEQYF. In nucleotides, the CDR3 is TGCGCCAGCAGCTTGCGTGCGGGTCCCCCGCACGAGCAGTACTTC.

The rearrangement links TRBV27 to TRBJ2-1, with D possibly being TRBD2 (6 bases). Per the germline V gene, CDR1 is MNHEY and CDR2 is SMNVEV (reference sequence). This CDR3 has 15 residues. Trimming took 2 bases from V and 3 from J, leaving 11 bases between them. CDR3 sequence: CASSLGGTVYNEQFF. The CDR3 DNA follows: TGTGCCAGCAGTTTAGGGGGGACGGTCTACAATGAGCAGTTCTTC.

The chain has TRBV29-1 and TRBJ1-1, with 7 bases fitting TRBD1. This CDR3 region has 13 residues. After removal of 6 bases from V and 1 base from J, the junction contained 5 bases not matched to a gene. Germline V lookup: CDR1 SQVTM, CDR2 ANQGSEA. The CDR3 loop reads CSVNRGANTEAFF. In DNA form, the CDR3 reads TGCAGCGTGAACAGGGGCGCGAACACTGAAGCTTTCTTT.

This sequence joins TRBV7-3 and TRBJ1-4; no clear D gene. In germline, CDR1 is SGHTA, CDR2 FQGTGA. With 1 base removed from V and 5 bases from J, the gap between germline ends came to 11 bases. The CDR3 length is 15 residues. CDR3 DNA sequence: TGTGCCAGCAGCTTAAGCGGCAGACCCAATGAAAAACTGTTTTTT. It translates to CASSLSGRPNEKLFF.

The chain is built from TRBV19 and TRBJ2-1; 9 nucleotides match TRBD2. The CDR3 length is 16 residues. V lost 5 bases to trimming and J lost 1 base; unmatched junction nucleotides: 6. Germline V gene data show CDR1 as LNHDA and CDR2 as SQIVND (reference sequence). CDR3: CASSLVAGVSYNEQFF. CDR3 sequence (DNA): TGTGCCAGTAGTTTGGTAGCGGGAGTGTCCTACAATGAGCAGTTCTTC.

The V call is TRBV5-1, the J call TRBJ1-1; maybe TRBD1 (6 bases). V lost 3 bases to trimming and J lost 4 bases, with 16 bases between them. Germline values: CDR1 SGHRS, CDR2 YFSETQ. This CDR3 has 15 amino acids. The CDR3 region has the DNA TGCGCCAGCAGCTGGGAAACAGGGAGAGGCACTGAAGCTTTCTTT. It is translated as CASSWETGRGTEAFF. Full variable domain (rest looked up from reference TRBV5-1 and TRBJ1-1): KAGVTQTPRYLIKTRGQQVTLSCSPISGHRSVSWYQQTPGQGLQFLFEYFSETQRNKGNFPGRFSGRQFSNSRSEMNVSTLELGDSALYLCASSWETGRGTEAFFGQGTRLTVV.

The chain links TRBV25-1 to TRBJ2-7; 13 nucleotides line up with TRBD2. Trimming at V came to 2 bases and at J to 0 bases, leaving 7 bases not matched to a gene. This CDR3 has 18 amino acids. The germline V gene encodes CDR1 MGHDK and CDR2 SYGVNS. The chain's CDR3 is CASSELGTSGTRSYEQYF. Written as DNA, the CDR3 is TGTGCCAGCAGTGAACTTGGGACTAGCGGGACCCGCTCCTACGAGCAGTACTTC.

This clone was seen a single time. This chain links TRBV6-1 with TRBJ1-4; no firm D call. Germline V gene sequence: CDR1 MNHNS, CDR2 SASEGT. V was clipped by 2 bases and J by 11 bases, with 12 bases between them. The CDR3 totals 13 residues. CDR3 nucleotide sequence: TGTGCCAGCAGTGAAACTTCGAATTGGAAACTGTTTTTT. Amino acid sequence: CASSETSNWKLFF.

The rearrangement uses TRBV30 and TRBJ1-5; D is unclear. This CDR3 region has 13 residues. Germline loops: CDR1 GTSNPN, CDR2 SVGIG (reference sequence). V shed 4 bases and J shed 6 bases, with 13 bases lying between them. CDR3 DNA sequence: TGTGCCTGGACGTCCCAAGCCGGTCAGCCCCAGCATTTT. Its translation: CAWTSQAGQPQHF.

The chain recombines TRBV19 with TRBJ1-5; D is perhaps TRBD1 (5 bases). Trimming shortened V by 6 bases and J by 4 bases, and 10 bases separated the two germline ends. The germline V gene has CDR1 LNHDA and CDR2 SQIVND (reference sequence). The CDR3 covers 13 residues. This chain's CDR3 is CASRLTDNQPQHF. CDR3 in DNA: TGTGCCAGTAGATTGACAGATAATCAGCCCCAGCATTTT.

This clone was seen just once. The rearrangement joins TRBV5-1 to TRBJ1-4; D may be TRBD1 (5 bases). The V gene lost 4 bases and the J gene lost 5 bases, with 15 bases spanning the gap. This CDR3 is built from 15 residues. The germline gives CDR1 SGHRS, CDR2 YFSETQ. The CDR3 protein is CASSGRTGVNEKLFF. The CDR3 nucleotides are TGCGCCAGCAGCGGAAGGACGGGGGTAAATGAAAAACTGTTTTTT.

The chain uses TRBV6-1 and TRBJ2-1, with 9 bases fitting TRBD2. The V gene end was trimmed by 3 bases and the J gene end by 8 bases; junction bases not matched to a gene: 5. Per the germline V gene, CDR1 is MNHNS and CDR2 is SASEGT. This CDR3 has 14 amino acids. CDR3 bases: TGTGCCAGCAGTGATACTAGCGGGTTCGATGAGCAGTTCTTC. As protein: CASSDTSGFDEQFF.

This chain links TRBV6-4 with TRBJ2-5; 15 nucleotides align to TRBD2. The germline V gene has CDR1 MRHNA and CDR2 SNTAGT. The CDR3 sequence is 16 residues long. Germline trimming cut 6 bases from V and 2 bases from J; bases unmatched to any gene: 4. The CDR3 is CASSPGLAGGQETQYF. Written as DNA, the CDR3 is TGTGCCAGCAGCCCCGGACTAGCGGGAGGGCAAGAGACCCAGTACTTC.

Details on this clone: Other DNA sequences of this sample code for an identical CDR3. The chain is built from TRBV27 and TRBJ2-7, with 8 bases fitting TRBD2. This CDR3 is 15 amino acids long. Germline V CDR1 and CDR2: MNHEY, SMNVEV (reference sequence). V shed 5 bases and J 2 bases; nucleotides not matched to a gene: 8. DNA for the CDR3: TGTGCCAGCAGTACGGGAGCGGGGGCCCCCTACGAGCAGTACTTC. This codes for CASSTGAGAPYEQYF.

This chain connects TRBV5-1 to TRBJ2-3, with D uncertain. The ends were cut back, 0 bases at V and 5 bases at J, with 10 bases in the middle. This CDR3 is 14 amino acids long. The germline gives CDR1 SGHRS, CDR2 YFSETQ. Here the CDR3 reads CASSLALVGDTQYF. The CDR3, as DNA: TGCGCCAGCAGCTTGGCGCTAGTCGGAGATACGCAGTATTTT.